This record concerns one T cell receptor beta chain sequence. This CDR3 has 13 amino acids. Trimming shortened V by 1 base and J by 3 bases, and 7 bases separated the two germline ends. Per germline, CDR1 LNHDA and CDR2 SQIVND (reference sequence). These data come from a study of blood T cell repertoires in COVID-19. Sequencing was performed with immunoSEQ multiplex PCR; in TCRdb, only in-frame clones are kept and a portion is missing. The table includes more than 300,000 clones, 88% detected once. Input material: PBMCs or T cells enriched from blood (not recorded which). This sequence originates from a woman aged 18-29 years who had recovered from COVID-19. The J gene is TRBJ2-7, the V gene TRBV19; D is uncertain. The CDR3 loop is CASSIGQFYEQYF. The CDR3 nucleotides read TGTGCCAGTAGTATAGGGCAGTTCTACGAGCAGTACTTC. The variable domain in full, with the rest retrieved from reference TRBV19 and TRBJ2-7, is DGGITQSPKYLFRKEGQNVTLSCEQNLNHDAMYWYRQDPGQGLRLIYYSQIVNDFQKGDIAEGYSVSREKKESFPLTVTSAQKNPTAFYLCASSIGQFYEQYFGPGTRLTVT.